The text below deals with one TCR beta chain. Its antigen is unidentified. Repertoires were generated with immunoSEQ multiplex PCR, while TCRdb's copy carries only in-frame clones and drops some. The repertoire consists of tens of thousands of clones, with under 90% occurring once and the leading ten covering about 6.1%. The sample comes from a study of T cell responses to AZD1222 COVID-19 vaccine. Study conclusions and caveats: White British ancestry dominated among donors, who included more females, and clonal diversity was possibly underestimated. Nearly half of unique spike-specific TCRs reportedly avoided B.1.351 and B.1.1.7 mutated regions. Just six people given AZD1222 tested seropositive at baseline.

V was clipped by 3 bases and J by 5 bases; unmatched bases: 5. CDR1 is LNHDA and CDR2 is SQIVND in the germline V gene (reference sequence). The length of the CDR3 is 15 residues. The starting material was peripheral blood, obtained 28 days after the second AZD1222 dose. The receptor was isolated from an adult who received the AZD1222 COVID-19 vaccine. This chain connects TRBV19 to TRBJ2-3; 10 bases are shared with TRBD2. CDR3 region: CASSMSGGAIDTQYF. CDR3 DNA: TGTGCCAGTAGTATGAGCGGGGGGGCGATAGATACGCAGTATTTT.